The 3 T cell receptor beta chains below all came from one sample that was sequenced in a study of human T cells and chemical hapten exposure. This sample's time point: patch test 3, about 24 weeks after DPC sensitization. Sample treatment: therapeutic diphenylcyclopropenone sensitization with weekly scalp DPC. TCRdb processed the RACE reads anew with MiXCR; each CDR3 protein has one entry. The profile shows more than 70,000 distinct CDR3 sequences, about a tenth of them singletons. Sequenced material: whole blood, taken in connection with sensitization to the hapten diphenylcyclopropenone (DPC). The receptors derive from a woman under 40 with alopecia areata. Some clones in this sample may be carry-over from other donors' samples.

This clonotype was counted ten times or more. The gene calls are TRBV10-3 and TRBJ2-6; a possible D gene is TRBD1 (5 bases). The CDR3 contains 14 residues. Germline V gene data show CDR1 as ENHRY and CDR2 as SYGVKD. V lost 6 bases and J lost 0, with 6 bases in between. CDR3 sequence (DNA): TGTGCCATCAGAACAGGCTCTGGGGCCAACGTCCTGACTTTC. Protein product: CAIRTGSGANVLTF.

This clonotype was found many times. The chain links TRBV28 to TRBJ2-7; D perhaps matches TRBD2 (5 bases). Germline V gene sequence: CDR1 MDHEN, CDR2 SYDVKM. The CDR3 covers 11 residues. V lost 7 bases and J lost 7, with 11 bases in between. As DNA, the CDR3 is TGTGCCAGCACTAACGGGGTGGAGCAGTACTTC. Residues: CASTNGVEQYF.

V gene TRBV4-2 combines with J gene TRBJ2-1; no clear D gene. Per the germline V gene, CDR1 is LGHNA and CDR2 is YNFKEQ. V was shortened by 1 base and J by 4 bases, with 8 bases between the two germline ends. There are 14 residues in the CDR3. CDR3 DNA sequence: TGTGCCAGCAGCCAAGTAGGTACATACAATGAGCAGTTCTTC. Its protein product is CASSQVGTYNEQFF.